This TCR beta chain was sequenced for a study of identical twins. Overall study findings and caveats: Models underpredicted monozygotic twin sharing of out-of-frame TCR alpha. It was cross-sectional statistical analysis, not following the same donors, that the conclusions relied on.

CDR3 length: 16 amino acids. Trimming removed 3 bases from V and 0 bases from J; junction bases left unmatched: 7. In germline, CDR1 is MNHEY, CDR2 SMNVEV (reference sequence). This clonotype showed up many times. Its target is unknown. Template switching added a universal primer site, and cDNA bore unique molecular identifiers. Via MiXCR, TCRdb re-called the 5' RACE reads, giving one row per CDR3 protein. The table records 1.5 million to 2 million distinct CDR3 sequences, roughly a third of them present only once. Input material: cord blood. The TCR comes from a newborn girl in good health. The J gene is TRBJ2-7, the V gene TRBV27, with TRBD1 matching 8 bases. CDR3 sequence reads: CASSFCQTGDSYEQYF. CDR3 nucleotide sequence: TGTGCCAGCAGTTTCTGTCAGACAGGGGACTCCTACGAGCAGTACTTC.